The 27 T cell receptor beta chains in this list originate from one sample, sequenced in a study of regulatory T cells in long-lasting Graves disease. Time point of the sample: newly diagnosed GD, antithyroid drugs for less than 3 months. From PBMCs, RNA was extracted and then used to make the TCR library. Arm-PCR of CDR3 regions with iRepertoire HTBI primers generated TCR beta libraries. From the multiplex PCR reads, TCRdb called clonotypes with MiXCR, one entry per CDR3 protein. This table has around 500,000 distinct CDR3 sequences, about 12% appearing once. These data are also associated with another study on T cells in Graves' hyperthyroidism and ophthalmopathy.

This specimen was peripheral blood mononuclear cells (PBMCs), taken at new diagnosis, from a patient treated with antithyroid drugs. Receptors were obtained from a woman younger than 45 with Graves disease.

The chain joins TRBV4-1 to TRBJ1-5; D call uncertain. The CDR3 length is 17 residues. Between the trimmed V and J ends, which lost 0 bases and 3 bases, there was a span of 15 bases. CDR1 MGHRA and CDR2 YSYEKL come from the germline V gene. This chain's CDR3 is CASSQDPPRTSNQPQHF. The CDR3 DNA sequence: TGCGCCAGCAGCCAAGATCCCCCCCGGACCTCCAATCAGCCCCAGCATTTT.

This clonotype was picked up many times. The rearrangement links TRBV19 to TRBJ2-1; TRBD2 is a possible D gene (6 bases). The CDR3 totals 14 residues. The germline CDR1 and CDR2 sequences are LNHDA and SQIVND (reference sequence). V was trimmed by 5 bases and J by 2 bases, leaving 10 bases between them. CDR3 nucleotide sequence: TGTGCCAGTAGTCCGACTAGTACCTACAATGAGCAGTTCTTC. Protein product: CASSPTSTYNEQFF.

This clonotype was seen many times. The DNA for the CDR3 is TGTGCCGGGGGGGAACTAGAATACGAGCAGTACTTC. Encoded protein: CAGGELEYEQYF. The V call is TRBV7-9, the J call TRBJ2-7, with 7 bases aligning to TRBD2. V dropped 11 bases and J dropped 4; count of bases not matched to a gene: 8. This CDR3 is 12 amino acids long. The germline gives CDR1 SEHNR, CDR2 FQNEAQ (reference sequence). Combining the CDR3 with reference TRBV7-9 and TRBJ2-7 gives the whole variable domain DTGVSQNPRHKITKRGQNVTFRCDPISEHNRLYWYRQTLGQGPEFLTYFQNEAQLEKSRLLSDRFSAERPKGSFSTLEIQRTEQGDSAMYLCAGGELEYEQYFGPGTRLTVT.

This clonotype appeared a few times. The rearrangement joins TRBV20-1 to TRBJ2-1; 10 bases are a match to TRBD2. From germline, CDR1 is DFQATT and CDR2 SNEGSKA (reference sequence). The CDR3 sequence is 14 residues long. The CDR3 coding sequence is TGCAGCGTAACCGGGACTAGCGACTACAATGAGCAGTTCTTC. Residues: CSVTGTSDYNEQFF.

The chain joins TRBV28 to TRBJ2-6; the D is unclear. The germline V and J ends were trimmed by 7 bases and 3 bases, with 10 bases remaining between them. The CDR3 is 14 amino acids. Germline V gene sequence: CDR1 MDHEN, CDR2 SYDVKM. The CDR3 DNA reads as TGTGCCAGCATAAGGATGGGTGGGGCCAACGTCCTGACTTTC. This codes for CASIRMGGANVLTF. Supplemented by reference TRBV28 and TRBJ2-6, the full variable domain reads DVKVTQSSRYLVKRTGEKVFLECVQDMDHENMFWYRQDPGLGLRLIYFSYDVKMKEKGDIPEGYSVSREKKERFSLILESASTNQTSMYLCASIRMGGANVLTFGAGSRLTVL.

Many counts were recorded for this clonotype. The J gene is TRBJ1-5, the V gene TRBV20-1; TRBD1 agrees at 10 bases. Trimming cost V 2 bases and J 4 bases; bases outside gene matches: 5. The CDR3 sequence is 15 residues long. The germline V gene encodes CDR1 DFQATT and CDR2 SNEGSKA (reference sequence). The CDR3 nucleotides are TGCAGTGCTAGATTACCGGGACAGGGGAATCAGCCCCAGCATTTT. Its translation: CSARLPGQGNQPQHF.

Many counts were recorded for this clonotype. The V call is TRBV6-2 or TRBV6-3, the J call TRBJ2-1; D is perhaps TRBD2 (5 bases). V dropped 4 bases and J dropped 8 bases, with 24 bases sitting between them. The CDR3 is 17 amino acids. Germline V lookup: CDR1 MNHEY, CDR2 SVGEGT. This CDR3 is CASSSAHKTRSRDEQFF. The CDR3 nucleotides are TGTGCCAGCAGTTCCGCCCACAAAACTAGGAGTCGGGATGAGCAGTTCTTC.

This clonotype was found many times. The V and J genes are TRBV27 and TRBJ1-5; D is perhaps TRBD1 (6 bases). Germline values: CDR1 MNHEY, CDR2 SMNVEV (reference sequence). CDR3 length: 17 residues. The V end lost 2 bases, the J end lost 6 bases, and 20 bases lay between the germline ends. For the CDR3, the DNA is TGTGCCAGCAGTTTACATTCCCCGGCGGGGGGCATTCAGCCCCAGCATTTT. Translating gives CASSLHSPAGGIQPQHF.

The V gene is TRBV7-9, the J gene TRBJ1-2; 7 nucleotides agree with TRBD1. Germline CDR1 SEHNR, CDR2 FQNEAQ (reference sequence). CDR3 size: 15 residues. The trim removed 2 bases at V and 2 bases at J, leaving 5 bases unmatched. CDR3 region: CASSLPGQANYGYTF. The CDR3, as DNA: TGTGCCAGCAGCTTACCTGGACAGGCGAACTATGGCTACACCTTC.

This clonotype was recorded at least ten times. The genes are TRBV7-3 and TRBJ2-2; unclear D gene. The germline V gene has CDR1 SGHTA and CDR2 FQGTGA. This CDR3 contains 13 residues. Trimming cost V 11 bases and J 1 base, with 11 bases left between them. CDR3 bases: TGTGCCGTCAGGACGGAGAACACCGGGGAGCTGTTTTTT. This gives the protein CAVRTENTGELFF.

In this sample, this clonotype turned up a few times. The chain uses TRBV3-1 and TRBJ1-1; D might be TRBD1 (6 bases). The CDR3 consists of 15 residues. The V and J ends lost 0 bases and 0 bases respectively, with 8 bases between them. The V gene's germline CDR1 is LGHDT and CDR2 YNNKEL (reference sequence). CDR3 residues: CASSQEGDMNTEAFF. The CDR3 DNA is TGTGCCAGCAGCCAAGAAGGGGACATGAACACTGAAGCTTTCTTT.

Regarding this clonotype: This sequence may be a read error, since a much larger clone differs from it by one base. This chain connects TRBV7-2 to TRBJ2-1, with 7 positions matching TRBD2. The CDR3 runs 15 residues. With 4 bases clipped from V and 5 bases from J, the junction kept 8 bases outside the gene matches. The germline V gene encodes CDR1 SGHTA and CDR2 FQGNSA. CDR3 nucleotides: TGTGCCAGCAGCTGGGCGGGAGTTAGAAACAATGAGCAGTTCTTC. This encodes CASSWAGVRNNEQFF.

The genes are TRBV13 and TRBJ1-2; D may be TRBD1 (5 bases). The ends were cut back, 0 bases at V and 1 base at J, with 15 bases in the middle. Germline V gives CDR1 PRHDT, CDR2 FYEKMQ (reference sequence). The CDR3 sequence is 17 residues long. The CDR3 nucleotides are TGTGCCAGCAGCTTAGGCCTCGCCAGGGATTTTAACTATGGCTACACCTTC. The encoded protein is CASSLGLARDFNYGYTF.

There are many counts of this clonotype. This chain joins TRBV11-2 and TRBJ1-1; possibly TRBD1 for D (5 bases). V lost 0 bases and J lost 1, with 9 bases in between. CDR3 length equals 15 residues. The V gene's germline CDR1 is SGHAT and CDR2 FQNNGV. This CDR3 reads CASSLDRVRNTEAFF. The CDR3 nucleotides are TGTGCCAGCAGCTTAGACAGGGTAAGGAACACTGAAGCTTTCTTT.

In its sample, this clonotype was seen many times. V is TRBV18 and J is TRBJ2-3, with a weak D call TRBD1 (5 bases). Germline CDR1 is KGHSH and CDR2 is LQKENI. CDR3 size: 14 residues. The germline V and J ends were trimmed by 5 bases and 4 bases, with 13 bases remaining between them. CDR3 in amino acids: CASSRQQGADTQYF. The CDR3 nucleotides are TGTGCCAGCTCAAGACAGCAAGGGGCAGATACGCAGTATTTT.

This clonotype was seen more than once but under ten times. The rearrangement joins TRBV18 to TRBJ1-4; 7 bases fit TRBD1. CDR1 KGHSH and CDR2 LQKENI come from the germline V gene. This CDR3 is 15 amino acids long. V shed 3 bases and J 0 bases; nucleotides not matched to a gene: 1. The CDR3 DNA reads TGTGCCAGCTCACCGGGACAGACAACTAATGAAAAACTGTTTTTT. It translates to CASSPGQTTNEKLFF.

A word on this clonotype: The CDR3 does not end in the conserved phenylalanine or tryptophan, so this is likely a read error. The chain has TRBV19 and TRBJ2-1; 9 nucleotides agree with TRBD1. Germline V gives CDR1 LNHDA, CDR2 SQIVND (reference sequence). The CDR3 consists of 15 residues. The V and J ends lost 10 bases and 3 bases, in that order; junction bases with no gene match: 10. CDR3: CATEDRGLYYNEQFS. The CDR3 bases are TGTGCCACCGAGGACAGGGGATTATACTACAATGAGCAGTTCTCC.

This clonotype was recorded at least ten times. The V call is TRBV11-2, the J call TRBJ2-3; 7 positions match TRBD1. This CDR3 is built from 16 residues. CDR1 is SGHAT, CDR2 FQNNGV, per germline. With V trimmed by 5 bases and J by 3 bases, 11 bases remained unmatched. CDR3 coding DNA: TGTGCCAGCAGCACCCGACAGGGATACGTAACAGATACGCAGTATTTT. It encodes CASSTRQGYVTDTQYF. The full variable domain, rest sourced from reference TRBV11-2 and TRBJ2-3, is EAGVAQSPRYKIIEKRQSVAFWCNPISGHATLYWYQQILGQGPKLLIQFQNNGVVDDSQLPKDRFSAERLKGVDSTLKIQPAKLEDSAVYLCASSTRQGYVTDTQYFGPGTRLTVL.

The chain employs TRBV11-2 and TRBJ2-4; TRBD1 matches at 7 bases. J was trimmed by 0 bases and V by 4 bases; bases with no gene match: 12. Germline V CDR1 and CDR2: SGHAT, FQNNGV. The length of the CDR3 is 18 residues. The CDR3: CASSSSGDSQLAKNIQYF. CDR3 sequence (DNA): TGTGCCAGCAGCTCCTCAGGGGACAGCCAACTAGCCAAAAACATTCAGTACTTC.

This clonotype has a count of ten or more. CDR3 amino acids: CSATDLGQGYEQYF. Here the CDR3 DNA reads TGCAGCGCTACCGATTTGGGACAGGGATACGAGCAGTACTTC. V usage is TRBV29-1 and J usage is TRBJ2-7; 9 bases match TRBD1. Germline assignment: CDR1 SQVTM and CDR2 ANQGSEA. With 7 bases clipped from V and 4 bases from J, the junction kept 11 bases outside the gene matches. This CDR3 contains 14 residues.

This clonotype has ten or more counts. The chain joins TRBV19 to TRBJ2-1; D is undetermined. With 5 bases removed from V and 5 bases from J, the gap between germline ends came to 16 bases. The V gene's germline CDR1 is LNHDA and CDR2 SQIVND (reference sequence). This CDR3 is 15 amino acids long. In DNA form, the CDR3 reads TGTGCCAGTAGTCCCCTCACCGTCGGCGACAATGAGCAGTTCTTC. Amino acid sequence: CASSPLTVGDNEQFF.

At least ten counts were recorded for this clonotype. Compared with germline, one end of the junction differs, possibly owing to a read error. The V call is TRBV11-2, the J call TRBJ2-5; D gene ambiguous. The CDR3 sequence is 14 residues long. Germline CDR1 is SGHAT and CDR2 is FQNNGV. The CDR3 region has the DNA TGCGCCAGCAGCCAAGATCTCCTTGGGGAGACCCAGTACTTC. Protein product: CASSQDLLGETQYF.

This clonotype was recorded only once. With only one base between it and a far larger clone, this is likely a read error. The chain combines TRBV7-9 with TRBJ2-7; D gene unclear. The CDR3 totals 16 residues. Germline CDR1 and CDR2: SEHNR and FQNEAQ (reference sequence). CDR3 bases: TGTGCCAGCAGCTTGTCTCGTAGGCAGAGACCCTACGAGCCGTACTTC. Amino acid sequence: CASSLSRRQRPYEPYF.

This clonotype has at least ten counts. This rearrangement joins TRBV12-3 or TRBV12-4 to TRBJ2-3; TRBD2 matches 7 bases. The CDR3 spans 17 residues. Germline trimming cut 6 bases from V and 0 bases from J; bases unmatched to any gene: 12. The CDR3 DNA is TGTGCCAGCAGCTCCCCGTGGGGAGGGCCTAGCACAGATACGCAGTATTTT. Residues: CASSSPWGGPSTDTQYF.

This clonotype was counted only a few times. CDR3 protein: CASSAKRTQYF. The CDR3 DNA is TGTGCCAGCAGTGCCAAGAGAACCCAGTACTTC. The genes are TRBV6-1 and TRBJ2-5; D unresolved. The CDR3 sequence is 11 residues long. Deletions cut 4 bases from V and 8 bases from J, with 8 bases between. Germline V lookup: CDR1 MNHNS, CDR2 SASEGT.

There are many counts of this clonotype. CDR3 protein: CASSLVGPDQPQHF. The CDR3, as DNA: TGTGCCAGCAGTTTAGTAGGGCCGGATCAGCCCCAGCATTTT. The chain is built from TRBV27 and TRBJ1-5, with no clear D. This CDR3 contains 14 residues. V was shortened by 2 bases and J by 5 bases, with 10 bases between the two germline ends. Germline lookup yields CDR1 MNHEY and CDR2 SMNVEV (reference sequence).

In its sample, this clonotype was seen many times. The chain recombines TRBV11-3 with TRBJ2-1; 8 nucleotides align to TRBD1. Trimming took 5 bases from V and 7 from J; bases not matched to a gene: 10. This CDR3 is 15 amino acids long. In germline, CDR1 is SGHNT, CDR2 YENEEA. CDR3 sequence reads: CASSLDRGASNEQFF. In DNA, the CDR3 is TGTGCCAGCAGCCTCGACAGGGGCGCATCGAATGAGCAGTTCTTC.